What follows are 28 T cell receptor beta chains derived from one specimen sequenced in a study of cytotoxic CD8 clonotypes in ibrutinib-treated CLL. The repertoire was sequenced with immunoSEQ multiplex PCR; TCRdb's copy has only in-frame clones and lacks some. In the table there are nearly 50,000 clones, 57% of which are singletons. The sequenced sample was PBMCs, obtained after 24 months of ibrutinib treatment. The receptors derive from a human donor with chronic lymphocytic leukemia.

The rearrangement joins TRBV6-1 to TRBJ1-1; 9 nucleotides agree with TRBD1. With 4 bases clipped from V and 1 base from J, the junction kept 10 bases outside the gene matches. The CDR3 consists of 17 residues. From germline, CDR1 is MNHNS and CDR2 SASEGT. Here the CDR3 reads CASSGTGARSKNTEAFF. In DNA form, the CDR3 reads TGTGCCAGCAGTGGGACAGGGGCACGGAGTAAGAACACTGAAGCTTTCTTT.

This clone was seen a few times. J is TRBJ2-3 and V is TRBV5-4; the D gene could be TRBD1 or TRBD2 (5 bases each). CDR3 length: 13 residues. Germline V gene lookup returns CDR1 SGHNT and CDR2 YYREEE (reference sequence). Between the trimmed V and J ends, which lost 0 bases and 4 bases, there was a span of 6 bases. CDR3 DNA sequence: TGTGCCAGCAGCTTGGGAGGGGCAGATACGCAGTATTTT. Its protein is CASSLGGADTQYF.

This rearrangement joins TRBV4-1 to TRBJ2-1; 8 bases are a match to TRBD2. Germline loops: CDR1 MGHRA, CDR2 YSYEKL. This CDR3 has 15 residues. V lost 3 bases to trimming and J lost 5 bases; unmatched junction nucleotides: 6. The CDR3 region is CASSHLRGGNNEQFF. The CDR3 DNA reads TGCGCCAGCAGCCATCTACGGGGGGGAAACAATGAGCAGTTCTTC.

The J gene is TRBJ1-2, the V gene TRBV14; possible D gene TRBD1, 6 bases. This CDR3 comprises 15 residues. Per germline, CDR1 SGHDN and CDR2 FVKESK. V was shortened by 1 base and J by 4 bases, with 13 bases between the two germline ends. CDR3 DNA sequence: TGTGCCAGCAGCCAAGTCAGGGGACCGAGCTATGGCTACACCTTC. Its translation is CASSQVRGPSYGYTF.

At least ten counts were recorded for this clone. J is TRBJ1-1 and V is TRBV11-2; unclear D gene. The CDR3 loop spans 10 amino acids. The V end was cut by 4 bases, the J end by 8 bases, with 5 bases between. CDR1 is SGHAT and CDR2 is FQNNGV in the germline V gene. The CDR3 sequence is CASSSREAFF. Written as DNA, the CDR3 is TGTGCCAGCAGCTCCCGAGAAGCTTTCTTT.

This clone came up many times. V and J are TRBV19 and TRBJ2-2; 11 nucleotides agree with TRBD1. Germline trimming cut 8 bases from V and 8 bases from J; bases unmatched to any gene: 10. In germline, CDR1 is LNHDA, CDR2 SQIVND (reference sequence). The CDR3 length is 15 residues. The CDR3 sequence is CASVSGTGGSGELFF. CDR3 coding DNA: TGTGCCAGTGTCTCCGGGACAGGGGGATCGGGGGAGCTGTTTTTT. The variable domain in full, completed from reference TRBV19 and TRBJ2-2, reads DGGITQSPKYLFRKEGQNVTLSCEQNLNHDAMYWYRQDPGQGLRLIYYSQIVNDFQKGDIAEGYSVSREKKESFPLTVTSAQKNPTAFYLCASVSGTGGSGELFFGEGSRLTVL.

The CDR3 coding sequence is TGTGCCAGCAGTACCGGGACCGGTAGATCACCCCTCCACTTT. This translates into CASSTGTGRSPLHF. The rearrangement uses TRBV6-5 and TRBJ1-6; TRBD1 is a possible D gene (5 bases). Deletions cut 5 bases from V and 10 bases from J, with 15 bases between. This CDR3 is built from 14 residues. Germline V lookup: CDR1 MNHEY, CDR2 SVGAGI.

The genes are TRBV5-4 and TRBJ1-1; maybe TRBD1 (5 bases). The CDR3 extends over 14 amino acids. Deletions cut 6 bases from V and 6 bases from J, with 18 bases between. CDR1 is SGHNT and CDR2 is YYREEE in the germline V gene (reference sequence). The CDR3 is CASNPDLGTPEAFF. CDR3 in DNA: TGTGCCAGCAACCCGGACTTAGGGACCCCTGAAGCTTTCTTT.

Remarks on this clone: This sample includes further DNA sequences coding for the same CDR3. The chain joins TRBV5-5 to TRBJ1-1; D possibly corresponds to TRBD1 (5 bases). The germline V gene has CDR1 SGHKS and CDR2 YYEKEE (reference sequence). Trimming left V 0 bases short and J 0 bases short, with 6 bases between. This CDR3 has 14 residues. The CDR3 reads CASSLEGLNTEAFF. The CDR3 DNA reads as TGTGCCAGCAGCTTGGAGGGGTTGAACACTGAAGCTTTCTTT.

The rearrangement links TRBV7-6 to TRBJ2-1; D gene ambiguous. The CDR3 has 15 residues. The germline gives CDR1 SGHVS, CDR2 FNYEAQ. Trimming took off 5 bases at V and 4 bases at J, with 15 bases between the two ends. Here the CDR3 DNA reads TGTGCCAGCAGCCAAGACCCAGACCCTTACAATGAGCAGTTCTTC. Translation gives CASSQDPDPYNEQFF.

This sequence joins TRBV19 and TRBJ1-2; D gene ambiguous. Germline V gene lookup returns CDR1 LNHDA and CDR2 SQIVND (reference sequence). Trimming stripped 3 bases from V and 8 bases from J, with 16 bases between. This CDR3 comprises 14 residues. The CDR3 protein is CASSIDGVGVGYTF. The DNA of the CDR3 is TGTGCCAGTAGTATCGATGGAGTAGGCGTAGGCTACACCTTC.

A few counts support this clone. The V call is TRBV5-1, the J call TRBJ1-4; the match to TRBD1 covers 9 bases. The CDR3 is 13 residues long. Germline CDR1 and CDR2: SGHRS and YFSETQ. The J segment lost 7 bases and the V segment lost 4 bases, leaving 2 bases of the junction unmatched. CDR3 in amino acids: CASSAGQGEKLFF. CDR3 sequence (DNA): TGCGCCAGCAGCGCGGGACAGGGTGAAAAACTGTTTTTT.

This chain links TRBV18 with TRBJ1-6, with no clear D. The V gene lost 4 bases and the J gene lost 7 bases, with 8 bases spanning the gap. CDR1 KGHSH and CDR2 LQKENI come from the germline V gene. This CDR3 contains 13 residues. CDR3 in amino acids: CASSLDWNSPLHF. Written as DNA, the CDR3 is TGTGCCAGCTCACTTGATTGGAATTCACCCCTCCACTTT.

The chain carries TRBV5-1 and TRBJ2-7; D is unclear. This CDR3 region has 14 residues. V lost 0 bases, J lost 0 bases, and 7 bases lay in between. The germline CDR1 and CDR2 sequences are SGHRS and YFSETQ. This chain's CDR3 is CASSLVGYSYEQYF. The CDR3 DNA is TGCGCCAGCAGCTTGGTAGGATACTCCTACGAGCAGTACTTC.

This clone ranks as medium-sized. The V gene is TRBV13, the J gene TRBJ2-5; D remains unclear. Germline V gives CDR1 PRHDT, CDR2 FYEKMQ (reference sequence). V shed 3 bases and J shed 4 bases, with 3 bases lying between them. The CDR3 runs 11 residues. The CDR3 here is CASSLAETQYF. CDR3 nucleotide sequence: TGTGCCAGCAGCTTGGCAGAGACCCAGTACTTC.

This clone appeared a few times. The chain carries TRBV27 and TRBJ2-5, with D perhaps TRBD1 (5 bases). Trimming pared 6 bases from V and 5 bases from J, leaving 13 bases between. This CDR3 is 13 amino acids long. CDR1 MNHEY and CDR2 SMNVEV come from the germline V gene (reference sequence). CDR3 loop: CASSRVWGETQYF. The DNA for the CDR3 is TGTGCCAGCAGCCGGGTGTGGGGCGAGACCCAGTACTTC.

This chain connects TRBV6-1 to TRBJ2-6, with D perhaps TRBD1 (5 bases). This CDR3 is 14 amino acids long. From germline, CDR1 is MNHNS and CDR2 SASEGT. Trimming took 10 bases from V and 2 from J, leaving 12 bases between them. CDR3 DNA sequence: TGTGCCACCCTGGCAGGGCCTGGGGCCAACGTCCTGACTTTC. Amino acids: CATLAGPGANVLTF.

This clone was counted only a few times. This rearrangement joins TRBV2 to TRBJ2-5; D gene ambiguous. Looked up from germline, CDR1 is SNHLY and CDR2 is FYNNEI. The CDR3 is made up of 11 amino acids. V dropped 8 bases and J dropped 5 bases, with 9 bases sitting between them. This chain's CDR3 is CASAVGETQYF. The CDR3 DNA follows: TGTGCCAGCGCGGTGGGGGAGACCCAGTACTTC.

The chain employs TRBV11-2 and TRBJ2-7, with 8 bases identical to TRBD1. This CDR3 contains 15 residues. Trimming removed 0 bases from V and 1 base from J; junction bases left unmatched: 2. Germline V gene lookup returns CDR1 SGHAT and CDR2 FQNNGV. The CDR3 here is CASSLEWTGSYEQYF. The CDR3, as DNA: TGTGCCAGCAGCTTAGAGTGGACAGGGTCCTACGAGCAGTACTTC.

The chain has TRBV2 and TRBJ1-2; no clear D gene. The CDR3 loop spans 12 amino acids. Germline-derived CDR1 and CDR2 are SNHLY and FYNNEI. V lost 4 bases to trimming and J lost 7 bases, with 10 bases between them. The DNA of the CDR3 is TGTGCCAGCAGTGTGGGAGTTTCTGGCTACACCTTC. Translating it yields CASSVGVSGYTF.

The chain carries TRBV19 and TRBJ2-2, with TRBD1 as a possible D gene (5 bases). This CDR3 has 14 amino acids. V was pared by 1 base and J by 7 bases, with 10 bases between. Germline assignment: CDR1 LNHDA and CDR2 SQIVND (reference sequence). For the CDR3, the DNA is TGTGCCAGTAGTATAGTGGTACAGGTCGGGGAGCTGTTTTTT. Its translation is CASSIVVQVGELFF.

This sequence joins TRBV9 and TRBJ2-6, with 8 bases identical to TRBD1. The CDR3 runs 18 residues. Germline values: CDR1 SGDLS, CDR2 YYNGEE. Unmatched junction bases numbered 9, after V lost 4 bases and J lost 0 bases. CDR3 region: CASSPTGQVTSGANVLTF. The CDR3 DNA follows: TGTGCCAGCAGCCCCACGGGACAGGTGACCTCTGGGGCCAACGTCCTGACTTTC.

Written as DNA, the CDR3 is TGTGCCAGCAGTGAAGAGAAAGGGGAAAGCAATCAGCCCCAGCATTTT. It translates to CASSEEKGESNQPQHF. The gene calls are TRBV6-1 and TRBJ1-5; D may be TRBD1 (5 bases). Trimming removed 1 base at V and 1 base at J, with 11 bases between. CDR3 length: 16 amino acids. The germline V gene encodes CDR1 MNHNS and CDR2 SASEGT.

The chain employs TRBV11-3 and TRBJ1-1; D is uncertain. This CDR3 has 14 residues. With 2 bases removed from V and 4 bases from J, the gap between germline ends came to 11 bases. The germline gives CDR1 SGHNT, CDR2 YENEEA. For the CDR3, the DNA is TGTGCCAGCAGCTTAAACCCCCCGGCCACTGAAGCTTTCTTT. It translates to CASSLNPPATEAFF.

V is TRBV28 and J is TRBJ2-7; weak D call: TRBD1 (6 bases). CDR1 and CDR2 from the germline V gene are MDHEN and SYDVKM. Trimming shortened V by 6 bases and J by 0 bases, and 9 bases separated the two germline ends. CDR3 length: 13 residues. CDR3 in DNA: TGTGCCAGCAGGCCGGGACACTCCTACGAGCAGTACTTC. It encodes CASRPGHSYEQYF.

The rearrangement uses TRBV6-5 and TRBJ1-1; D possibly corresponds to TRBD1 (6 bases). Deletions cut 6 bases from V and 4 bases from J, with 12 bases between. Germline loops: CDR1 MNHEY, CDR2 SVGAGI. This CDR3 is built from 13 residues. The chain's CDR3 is CASSQGSFTEAFF. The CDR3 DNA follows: TGTGCCAGCAGCCAGGGGAGTTTCACTGAAGCTTTCTTT.

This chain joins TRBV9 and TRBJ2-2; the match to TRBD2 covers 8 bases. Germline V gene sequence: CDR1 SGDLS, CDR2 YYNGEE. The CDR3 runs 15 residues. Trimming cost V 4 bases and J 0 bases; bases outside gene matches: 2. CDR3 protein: CASSPLAANTGELFF. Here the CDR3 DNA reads TGTGCCAGCAGCCCACTAGCGGCGAACACCGGGGAGCTGTTTTTT.

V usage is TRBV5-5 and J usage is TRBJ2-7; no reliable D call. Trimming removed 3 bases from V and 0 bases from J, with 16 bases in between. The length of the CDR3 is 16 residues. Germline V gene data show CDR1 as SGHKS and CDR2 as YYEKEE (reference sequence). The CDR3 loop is CASSSSLRVHSYEQYF. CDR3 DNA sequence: TGTGCCAGCAGCTCCTCTCTACGGGTTCACTCCTACGAGCAGTACTTC. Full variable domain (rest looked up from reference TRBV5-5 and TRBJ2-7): DAGVTQSPTHLIKTRGQQVTLRCSPISGHKSVSWYQQVLGQGPQFIFQYYEKEERGRGNFPDRFSARQFPNYSSELNVNALLLGDSALYLCASSSSLRVHSYEQYFGPGTRLTVT.